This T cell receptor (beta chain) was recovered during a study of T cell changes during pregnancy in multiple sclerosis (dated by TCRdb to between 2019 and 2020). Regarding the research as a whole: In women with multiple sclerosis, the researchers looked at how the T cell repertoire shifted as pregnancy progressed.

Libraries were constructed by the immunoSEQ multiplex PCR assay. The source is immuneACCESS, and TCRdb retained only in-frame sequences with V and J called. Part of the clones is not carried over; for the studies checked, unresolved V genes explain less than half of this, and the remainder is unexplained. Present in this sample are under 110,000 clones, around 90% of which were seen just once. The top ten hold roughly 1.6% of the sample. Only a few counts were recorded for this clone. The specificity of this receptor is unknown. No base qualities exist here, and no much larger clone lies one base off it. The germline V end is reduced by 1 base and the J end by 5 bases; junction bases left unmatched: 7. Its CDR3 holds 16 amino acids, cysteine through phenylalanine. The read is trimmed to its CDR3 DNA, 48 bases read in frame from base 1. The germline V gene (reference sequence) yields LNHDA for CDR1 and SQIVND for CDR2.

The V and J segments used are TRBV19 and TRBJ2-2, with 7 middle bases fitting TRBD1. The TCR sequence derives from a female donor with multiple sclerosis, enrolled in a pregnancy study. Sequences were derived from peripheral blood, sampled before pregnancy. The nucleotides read TGTGCCAGTAGTATAGCGACCTTCAGGGGGACCGGGGAGCTGTTTTTT. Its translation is CASSIATFRGTGELFF.